The 30 T cell receptor beta chains given below trace back to one sample, sequenced in a study of shared clonotypes between healthy human individuals. Naive CD8 cells were CD45RO-negative, positively selected for CCR7, excluding terminally differentiated effector memory CD45RA+ cells. Repertoires were generated with immunoSEQ multiplex PCR, while TCRdb's copy carries only in-frame clones and drops some. The table has around 1,900,000 clones, about 93% seen once; the top ten hold about 1.7%. The sample comprised naive CD8+ T cells from PBMCs. These receptor sequences come from a man aged 18 to 29 in good health. Some clones in this sample may be carry-over from other donors' samples.

J is TRBJ2-4 and V is TRBV9; D call uncertain. The CDR3 is made up of 13 amino acids. CDR1 is SGDLS, CDR2 YYNGEE, per germline. V was clipped by 3 bases and J by 5 bases, with 9 bases between them. CDR3 nucleotides: TGTGCCAGCAGCGGTGCCCCAGAAAACATTCAGTACTTC. This translates into CASSGAPENIQYF. The full variable domain, with the rest looked up from reference TRBV9 and TRBJ2-4, is DSGVTQTPKHLITATGQRVTLRCSPRSGDLSVYWYQQSLDQGLQFLIQYYNGEERAKGNILERFSAQQFPDLHSELNLSSLELGDSALYFCASSGAPENIQYFGAGTRLSVL.

V and J are TRBV27 and TRBJ2-2, with 10 bases fitting TRBD2. CDR3 length: 17 residues. CDR1 MNHEY and CDR2 SMNVEV come from the germline V gene (reference sequence). With 5 bases clipped from V and 6 bases from J, the junction kept 12 bases outside the gene matches. CDR3 protein: CASSPQTGTSAPGELFF. CDR3 DNA: TGTGCCAGCAGTCCCCAGACCGGGACTAGCGCTCCCGGGGAGCTGTTTTTT.

The chain recombines TRBV6-5 with TRBJ2-2, with D possibly TRBD2 on 6 matching bases. V was pared by 6 bases and J by 4 bases, with 15 bases between. CDR3 length: 15 amino acids. Germline values: CDR1 MNHEY, CDR2 SVGAGI. CDR3 nucleotides: TGTGCCAGCAGACAGACTAGTTTGGGCACCGGGGAGCTGTTTTTT. This translates into CASRQTSLGTGELFF.

V is TRBV28 and J is TRBJ2-5, with TRBD2 matching 11 bases. CDR1 and CDR2 (germline): MDHEN, SYDVKM. CDR3 length equals 15 residues. Losses at the gene ends were 8 bases for V and 9 bases for J; bases not matched to a gene: 14. The chain's CDR3 is CASVPRASGRWSQYF. In DNA, the CDR3 is TGTGCCAGCGTACCGCGGGCTAGCGGGAGGTGGTCCCAGTACTTC.

The chain carries TRBV7-5 and TRBJ2-3; the table assigns TRBD2, which was not confirmed against the DNA. TRBV7-5 is a recognized pseudogene. This CDR3 comprises 18 residues. CDR3 sequence (DNA): TGTGCCAGAAGCTCGGAGGACGGGCAATCCAATAACACAGATACGCAGTATTTT. Encoded protein: CARSSEDGQSNNTDTQYF.

This clone is a singleton in its sample. The chain employs TRBV27 and TRBJ2-1, with 7 nucleotides matching TRBD2. V lost 8 bases, J lost 6 bases, and 16 bases stayed unmatched. There are 16 residues in the CDR3. The germline gives CDR1 MNHEY, CDR2 SMNVEV (reference sequence). The CDR3 sequence: CASGPLAGLASNEQFF. The CDR3 region has the DNA TGTGCCAGCGGCCCCTTAGCGGGCCTTGCCTCCAATGAGCAGTTCTTC.

As to this clone: This sample also contains other DNA sequences that code for the same CDR3. The rearrangement joins TRBV6-5 to TRBJ2-7; tentatively, D is TRBD1 (5 bases). CDR3 size: 12 residues. Trimming took off 6 bases at V and 5 bases at J, with 11 bases between the two ends. Germline-derived CDR1 and CDR2 are MNHEY and SVGAGI. The CDR3 nucleotides are TGTGCCAGCAGCCCAGGGCCCCACGAGCAGTACTTC. Protein product: CASSPGPHEQYF.

This clone was seen more than once but under ten times. The chain combines TRBV10-2 with TRBJ1-1; unclear D gene. This CDR3 is built from 13 residues. The V gene's germline CDR1 is WSHSY and CDR2 SAAADI. Trimming shortened V by 10 bases and J by 4 bases, and 16 bases separated the two germline ends. CDR3 amino acids: CATIPASGTEAFF. The CDR3 DNA reads as TGCGCCACCATTCCGGCTTCGGGCACTGAAGCTTTCTTT.

The chain joins TRBV4-2 to TRBJ1-3; 8 bases are a match to TRBD1. This CDR3 has 17 residues. The junction had 4 bases not matched to a gene; V was cut back by 0 bases and J by 0 bases. Germline V gene sequence: CDR1 LGHNA, CDR2 YNFKEQ. The CDR3 nucleotides are TGTGCCAGCAGCCAAGAATTACAGGGGGTCTCTGGAAACACCATATATTTT. It yields the protein CASSQELQGVSGNTIYF.

The chain combines TRBV29-1 with TRBJ2-3; D unresolved. The CDR3 covers 12 residues. CDR1 and CDR2 (germline): SQVTM, ANQGSEA. Trimming took off 3 bases at V and 2 bases at J, with 6 bases between the two ends. This CDR3 is CSVETSTDTQYF. In DNA form, the CDR3 reads TGCAGCGTTGAGACATCCACAGATACGCAGTATTTT.

The chain recombines TRBV7-8 with TRBJ2-7; either TRBD1 or TRBD2 may fit D (5 bases each). V was cut by 2 bases and J by 2 bases, with 10 bases left in between. The V gene's germline CDR1 is SGHVS and CDR2 FQNEAQ. The CDR3 has 14 residues. The CDR3 loop reads CASSLLGAAYEQYF. DNA of the CDR3: TGTGCCAGCAGCTTACTCGGGGCCGCCTACGAGCAGTACTTC.

This clone has just a few counts. One end of the junction does not line up with germline, which may come from a read error. The V and J genes are TRBV15 and TRBJ2-7, with D perhaps TRBD2 (5 bases). The CDR3 is made up of 16 amino acids. Germline V gene lookup returns CDR1 LNHNV and CDR2 YYDKDF (reference sequence). In DNA form, the CDR3 reads TGTGCCACCAGCAGAGCCACCCTATGGGAGCCCTACGCGCAGTACTTC. Protein product: CATSRATLWEPYAQYF.

The genes are TRBV6-1 and TRBJ1-3, with D possibly matching TRBD1 (6 bases). Trimming shortened V by 2 bases and J by 2 bases, and 10 bases separated the two germline ends. This CDR3 is built from 15 residues. Germline V gene data show CDR1 as MNHNS and CDR2 as SASEGT. The CDR3 is CASSEWGAAGNTIYF. The CDR3 DNA sequence: TGTGCCAGCAGTGAATGGGGGGCGGCTGGAAACACCATATATTTT.

The chain is built from TRBV14 and TRBJ2-7, with TRBD2 matching 8 bases. The CDR3 is 15 residues long. After removal of 4 bases from V and 7 bases from J, the junction contained 12 bases not matched to a gene. Germline CDR1 reads SGHDN; CDR2 reads FVKESK. CDR3 in DNA: TGTGCCAGCAGCCGTGGACTAGCTGGGCCTGAGGAGCAGTACTTC. Amino acids: CASSRGLAGPEEQYF.

The chain links TRBV11-1 to TRBJ2-1; 9 bases map to TRBD2. The CDR3 contains 17 residues. The V gene's germline CDR1 is SGHAT and CDR2 FQDESV (reference sequence). After removal of 2 bases from V and 2 bases from J, the junction contained 7 bases not matched to a gene. CDR3 coding DNA: TGTGCCAGCAGCTTACACACTAGCGGGCCGCCCTACAATGAGCAGTTCTTC. Its translation is CASSLHTSGPPYNEQFF.

The chain couples TRBV27 to TRBJ2-7; no definite D call. Trimming removed 6 bases from V and 4 bases from J, with 10 bases in between. The CDR3 is 12 residues long. CDR1 and CDR2 from the germline V gene are MNHEY and SMNVEV (reference sequence). The CDR3 nucleotides read TGTGCCAGCAGCGATTATGTGTACGAGCAGTACTTC. Amino acid sequence: CASSDYVYEQYF.

The V call is TRBV14, the J call TRBJ2-7, with 10 positions matching TRBD2. The V gene's germline CDR1 is SGHDN and CDR2 FVKESK. The CDR3 has 16 residues. With 1 base clipped from V and 2 bases from J, the junction kept 5 bases outside the gene matches. CDR3 bases: TGTGCCAGCAGCCAAGTTAATAGCGGGAGGCCCTACGAGCAGTACTTC. It yields the protein CASSQVNSGRPYEQYF.

The CDR3 region is CASSLRPGQSSYNEQFF. CDR3 in DNA: TGTGCCAGCAGTTTAAGACCAGGGCAGAGCTCCTACAATGAGCAGTTCTTC. The chain combines TRBV28 with TRBJ2-1; maybe TRBD1 (5 bases). Germline V gives CDR1 MDHEN, CDR2 SYDVKM. The CDR3 totals 17 residues. The V gene lost 2 bases and the J gene lost 0 bases, with 14 bases spanning the gap.

This rearrangement joins TRBV28 to TRBJ2-5, with a weak D call TRBD1 (6 bases). The CDR3 covers 14 residues. V dropped 5 bases and J dropped 5 bases, with 15 bases sitting between them. Looked up from germline, CDR1 is MDHEN and CDR2 is SYDVKM. The CDR3 region has the DNA TGTGCCAGCAGTACTTGGACAGAACGGGAGACCCAGTACTTC. It specifies CASSTWTERETQYF. The entire variable domain, with the rest obtained from reference TRBV28 and TRBJ2-5, is as follows: DVKVTQSSRYLVKRTGEKVFLECVQDMDHENMFWYRQDPGLGLRLIYFSYDVKMKEKGDIPEGYSVSREKKERFSLILESASTNQTSMYLCASSTWTERETQYFGPGTRLLVL.

CDR3: CASSAPGGPEAFF. The CDR3 nucleotides read TGTGCCAGCAGTGCCCCAGGGGGCCCTGAAGCTTTCTTT. The chain links TRBV25-1 to TRBJ1-1, with 8 positions matching TRBD1. V gave up 4 bases and J gave up 6 bases; unmatched junction bases: 4. Germline CDR1 MGHDK, CDR2 SYGVNS. The CDR3 has 13 amino acids.

V and J are TRBV6-4 and TRBJ2-1; 9 bases map to TRBD2. The CDR3 runs 14 residues. Trimming at V came to 3 bases and at J to 4 bases, leaving 1 base not matched to a gene. Germline lookup yields CDR1 MRHNA and CDR2 SNTAGT. CDR3 coding DNA: TGTGCCAGCAGTGAGACTAGCGGATACAATGAGCAGTTCTTC. As protein: CASSETSGYNEQFF.

The V and J genes are TRBV9 and TRBJ2-6, with unresolved D. Germline V gives CDR1 SGDLS, CDR2 YYNGEE. This CDR3 is 15 amino acids long. Trimming took 0 bases from V and 1 from J, leaving 5 bases between them. CDR3 coding DNA: TGTGCCAGCAGCGTAGGAACTTCTGGGGCCAACGTCCTGACTTTC. Its protein product is CASSVGTSGANVLTF.

CDR3 loop: CASSLSLVGNEAFF. The CDR3 DNA reads as TGTGCCAGCAGCTTATCCCTGGTGGGGAATGAAGCTTTCTTT. This rearrangement joins TRBV11-2 to TRBJ1-1; no clear D. V was clipped by 2 bases and J by 7 bases, with 14 bases between them. This CDR3 comprises 14 residues. CDR1 SGHAT and CDR2 FQNNGV come from the germline V gene.

The chain links TRBV10-1 to TRBJ2-1, with TRBD2 matching 10 bases. J lost 5 bases, V lost 4 bases, and 5 bases had no gene match. The CDR3 contains 15 residues. From germline, CDR1 is WNHNN and CDR2 SYGVQD (reference sequence). CDR3 loop: CASSANLAGDNEQFF. Written as DNA, the CDR3 is TGCGCCAGCAGTGCCAACCTAGCGGGGGACAATGAGCAGTTCTTC.

This rearrangement joins TRBV5-1 to TRBJ2-1; 12 bases align to TRBD2. The CDR3 totals 17 residues. V gave up 1 base and J gave up 8 bases; unmatched junction bases: 10. The V gene's germline CDR1 is SGHRS and CDR2 YFSETQ. DNA of the CDR3: TGCGCCAGCAGCTTGATAGGACTAGCGGGAATTCGGCATGAGCAGTTCTTC. It encodes CASSLIGLAGIRHEQFF.

Points on this clone: The sample contains more than one DNA sequence encoding this CDR3. The chain has TRBV7-9 and TRBJ2-1, with 9 bases matching TRBD2. The CDR3 sequence is 16 residues long. J was trimmed by 2 bases and V by 0 bases; bases with no gene match: 2. Germline-derived CDR1 and CDR2 are SEHNR and FQNEAQ (reference sequence). The CDR3 bases are TGTGCCAGCAGCTTAGCGGCGGGAGGGCCCTACAATGAGCAGTTCTTC. Its protein is CASSLAAGGPYNEQFF.

This chain uses TRBV28 with TRBJ2-1, with 9 positions matching TRBD2. CDR1 and CDR2 from the germline V gene are MDHEN and SYDVKM. The ends lost 5 bases at V and 3 bases at J; junction bases unmatched: 8. This CDR3 spans 16 amino acids. CDR3 amino acids: CASSLILSGGYNEQFF. For the CDR3, the DNA is TGTGCCAGCAGTCTAATCCTTAGCGGGGGCTACAATGAGCAGTTCTTC. Full variable domain (missing parts from reference TRBV28 and TRBJ2-1): DVKVTQSSRYLVKRTGEKVFLECVQDMDHENMFWYRQDPGLGLRLIYFSYDVKMKEKGDIPEGYSVSREKKERFSLILESASTNQTSMYLCASSLILSGGYNEQFFGPGTRLTVL.

This CDR3 reads CASSQDRGRLNEQFF. The CDR3 nucleotides are TGCGCCAGCAGCCAAGATCGCGGTAGACTCAATGAGCAGTTCTTC. The chain has TRBV4-3 and TRBJ2-1; D gene ambiguous. The germline V and J ends were trimmed by 0 bases and 6 bases, with 12 bases remaining between them. Germline V CDR1 and CDR2: LGHNA, YSLEER. The CDR3 covers 15 residues.

The gene calls are TRBV5-1 and TRBJ2-7; D assignment may be TRBD1 or TRBD2 (5 bases each). Looked up from germline, CDR1 is SGHRS and CDR2 is YFSETQ. The CDR3 is 15 residues long. With 4 bases removed from V and 7 bases from J, the gap between germline ends came to 21 bases. CDR3 bases: TGCGCCAGCAGCGTAGGGGACCCCGGGCGTCGGGAGCAGTACTTC. It translates to CASSVGDPGRREQYF. The variable domain in full, completed from reference TRBV5-1 and TRBJ2-7, reads KAGVTQTPRYLIKTRGQQVTLSCSPISGHRSVSWYQQTPGQGLQFLFEYFSETQRNKGNFPGRFSGRQFSNSRSEMNVSTLELGDSALYLCASSVGDPGRREQYFGPGTRLTVT.

This clone occurred once. The chain has TRBV19 and TRBJ1-5, with 10 bases aligning to TRBD1. This CDR3 comprises 16 residues. V lost 8 bases to trimming and J lost 3 bases; unmatched junction nucleotides: 10. Germline V CDR1 and CDR2: LNHDA, SQIVND (reference sequence). The CDR3 sequence is CASGGPTGGLNQPQHF. CDR3 DNA sequence: TGTGCCAGTGGAGGGCCGACAGGGGGCCTCAATCAGCCCCAGCATTTT.